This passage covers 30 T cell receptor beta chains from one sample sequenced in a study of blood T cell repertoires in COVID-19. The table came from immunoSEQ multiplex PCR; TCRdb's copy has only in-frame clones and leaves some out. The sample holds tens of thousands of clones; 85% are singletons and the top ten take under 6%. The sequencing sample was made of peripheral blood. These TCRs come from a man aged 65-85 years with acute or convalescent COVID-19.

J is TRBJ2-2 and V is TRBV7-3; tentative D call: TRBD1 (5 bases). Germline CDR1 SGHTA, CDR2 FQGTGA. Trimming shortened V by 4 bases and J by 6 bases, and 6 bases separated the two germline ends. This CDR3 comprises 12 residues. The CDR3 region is CASSSRAGELFF. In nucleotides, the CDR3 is TGTGCCAGCAGCTCCAGGGCCGGGGAGCTGTTTTTT.

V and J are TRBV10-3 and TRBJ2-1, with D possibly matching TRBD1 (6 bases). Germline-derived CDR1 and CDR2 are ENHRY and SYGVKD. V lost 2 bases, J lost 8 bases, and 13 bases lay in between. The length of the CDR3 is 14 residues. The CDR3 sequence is CAISEGRGIDEQFF. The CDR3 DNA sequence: TGTGCCATCAGTGAGGGCAGGGGTATCGATGAGCAGTTCTTC.

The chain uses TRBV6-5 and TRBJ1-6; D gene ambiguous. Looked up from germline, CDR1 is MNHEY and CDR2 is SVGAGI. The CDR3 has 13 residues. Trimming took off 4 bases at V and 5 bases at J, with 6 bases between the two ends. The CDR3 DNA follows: TGTGCCAGCAGTTCCAGAAATAATTCACCCCTCCACTTT. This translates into CASSSRNNSPLHF.

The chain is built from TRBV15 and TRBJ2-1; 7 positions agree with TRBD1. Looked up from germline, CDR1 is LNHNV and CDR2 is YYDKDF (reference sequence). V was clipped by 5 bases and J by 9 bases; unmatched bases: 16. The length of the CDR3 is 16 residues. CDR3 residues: CATSSRGTAVVGEQFF. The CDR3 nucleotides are TGTGCCACCAGCTCCAGGGGGACCGCAGTTGTTGGTGAGCAGTTCTTC.

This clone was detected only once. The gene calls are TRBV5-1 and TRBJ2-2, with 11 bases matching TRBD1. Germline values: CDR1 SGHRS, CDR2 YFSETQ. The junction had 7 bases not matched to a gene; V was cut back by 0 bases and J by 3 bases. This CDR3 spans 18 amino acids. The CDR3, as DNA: TGCGCCAGCAGCTTGGACATACCGGGACAGGGGGACACCGGGGAGCTGTTTTTT. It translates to CASSLDIPGQGDTGELFF.

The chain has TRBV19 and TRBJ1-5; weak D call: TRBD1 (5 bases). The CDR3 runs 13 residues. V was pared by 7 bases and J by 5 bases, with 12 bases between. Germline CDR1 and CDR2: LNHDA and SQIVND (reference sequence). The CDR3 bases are TGTGCCAGTACGTCAGGGAATCATCAGCCCCAGCATTTT. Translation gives CASTSGNHQPQHF.

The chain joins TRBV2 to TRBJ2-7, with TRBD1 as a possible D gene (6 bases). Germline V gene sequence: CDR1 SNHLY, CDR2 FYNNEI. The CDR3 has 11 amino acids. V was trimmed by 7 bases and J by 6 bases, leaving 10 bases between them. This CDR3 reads CASNRVSEQYF. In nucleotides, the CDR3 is TGTGCCAGCAACAGGGTTTCCGAGCAGTACTTC. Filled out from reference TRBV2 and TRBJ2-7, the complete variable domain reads EPEVTQTPSHQVTQMGQEVILRCVPISNHLYFYWYRQILGQKVEFLVSFYNNEISEKSEIFDDQFSVERPDGSNFTLKIRSTKLEDSAMYFCASNRVSEQYFGPGTRLTVT.

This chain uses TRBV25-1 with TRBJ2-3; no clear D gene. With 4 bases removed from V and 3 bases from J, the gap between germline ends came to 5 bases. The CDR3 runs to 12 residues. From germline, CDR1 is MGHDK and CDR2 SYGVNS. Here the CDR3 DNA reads TGTGCCAGCAGTGCAGGAACAGATACGCAGTATTTT. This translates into CASSAGTDTQYF. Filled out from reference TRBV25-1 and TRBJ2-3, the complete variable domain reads EADIYQTPRYLVIGTGKKITLECSQTMGHDKMYWYQQDPGMELHLIHYSYGVNSTEKGDLSSESTVSRIRTEHFPLTLESARPSHTSQYLCASSAGTDTQYFGPGTRLTVL.

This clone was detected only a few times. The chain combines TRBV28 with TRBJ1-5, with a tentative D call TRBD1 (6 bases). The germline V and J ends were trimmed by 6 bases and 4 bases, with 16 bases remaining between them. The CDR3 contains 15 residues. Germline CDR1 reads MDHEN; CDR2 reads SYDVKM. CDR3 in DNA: TGTGCCAGCAGACCGGGGGGGGACACTAATCAGCCCCAGCATTTT. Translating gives CASRPGGDTNQPQHF.

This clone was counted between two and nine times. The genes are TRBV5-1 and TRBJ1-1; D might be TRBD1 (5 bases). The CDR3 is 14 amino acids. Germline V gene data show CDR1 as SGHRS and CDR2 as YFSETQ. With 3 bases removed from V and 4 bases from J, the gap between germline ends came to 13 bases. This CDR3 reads CASSSLGGSTEAFF. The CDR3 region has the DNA TGCGCCAGCAGCTCCCTGGGGGGGTCCACTGAAGCTTTCTTT.

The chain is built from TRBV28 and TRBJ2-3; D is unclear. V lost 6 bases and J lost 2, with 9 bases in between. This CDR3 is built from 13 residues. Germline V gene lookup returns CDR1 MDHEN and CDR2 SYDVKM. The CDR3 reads CASRLLLTDTQYF. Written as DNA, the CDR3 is TGTGCCAGCAGACTTCTACTCACAGATACGCAGTATTTT.

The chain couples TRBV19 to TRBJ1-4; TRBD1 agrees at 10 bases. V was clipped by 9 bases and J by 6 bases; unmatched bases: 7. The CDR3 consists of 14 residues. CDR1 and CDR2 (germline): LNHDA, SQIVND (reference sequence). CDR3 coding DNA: TGTGCCAGCTACCCCGGGACAGGGGATGAAAAACTGTTTTTT. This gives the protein CASYPGTGDEKLFF.

The CDR3 nucleotides are TGTGCCAGCAGCATTAGCGGGGGGGCCAAAGATACGCAGTATTTT. Translated: CASSISGGAKDTQYF. The chain uses TRBV5-6 and TRBJ2-3; 11 positions agree with TRBD2. With V trimmed by 4 bases and J by 5 bases, 6 bases remained unmatched. Germline V lookup: CDR1 SGHDT, CDR2 YYEEEE. The length of the CDR3 is 15 residues.

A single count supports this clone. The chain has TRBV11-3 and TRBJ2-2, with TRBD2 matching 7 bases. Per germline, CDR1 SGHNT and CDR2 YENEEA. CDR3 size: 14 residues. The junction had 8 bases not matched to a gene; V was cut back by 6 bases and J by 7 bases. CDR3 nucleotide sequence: TGTGCCAGCAGACCCCGGGGAGGGGTCGGGGAGCTGTTTTTT. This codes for CASRPRGGVGELFF.

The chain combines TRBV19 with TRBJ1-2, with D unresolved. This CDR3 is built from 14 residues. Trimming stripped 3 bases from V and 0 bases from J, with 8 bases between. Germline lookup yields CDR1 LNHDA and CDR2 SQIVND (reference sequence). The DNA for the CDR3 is TGTGCCAGTAGTATTGGGGAGGCTAACTATGGCTACACCTTC. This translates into CASSIGEANYGYTF.

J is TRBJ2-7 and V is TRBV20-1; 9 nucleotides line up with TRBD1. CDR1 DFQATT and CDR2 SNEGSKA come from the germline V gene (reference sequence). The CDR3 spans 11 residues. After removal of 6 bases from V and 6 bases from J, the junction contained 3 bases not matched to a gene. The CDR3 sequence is CSAPTGGEQYF. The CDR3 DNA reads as TGCAGTGCGCCGACAGGGGGCGAGCAGTACTTC.

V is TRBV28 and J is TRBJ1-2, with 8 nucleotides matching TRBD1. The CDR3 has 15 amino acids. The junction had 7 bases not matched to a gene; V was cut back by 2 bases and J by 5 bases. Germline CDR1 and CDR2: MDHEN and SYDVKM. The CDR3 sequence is CASSLMGQANYGYTF. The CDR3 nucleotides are TGTGCCAGCAGTTTAATGGGACAGGCAAATTATGGCTACACCTTC.

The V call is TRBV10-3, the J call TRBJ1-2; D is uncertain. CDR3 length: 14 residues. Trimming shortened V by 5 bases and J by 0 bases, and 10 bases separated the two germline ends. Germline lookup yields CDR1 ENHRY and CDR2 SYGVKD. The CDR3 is CAISSSSANYGYTF. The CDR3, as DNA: TGTGCCATCAGTTCCAGTTCAGCTAACTATGGCTACACCTTC.

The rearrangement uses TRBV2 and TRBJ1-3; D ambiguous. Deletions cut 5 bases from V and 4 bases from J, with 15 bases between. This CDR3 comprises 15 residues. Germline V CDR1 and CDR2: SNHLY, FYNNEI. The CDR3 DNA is TGTGCCAGCAGTCCAGGACTAGCGGGGGGAAACACCATATATTTT. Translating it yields CASSPGLAGGNTIYF.

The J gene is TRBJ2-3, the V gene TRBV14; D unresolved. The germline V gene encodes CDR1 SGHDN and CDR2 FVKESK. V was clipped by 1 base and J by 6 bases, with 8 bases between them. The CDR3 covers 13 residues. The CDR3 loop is CASSQAGQDTQYF. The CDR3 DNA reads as TGTGCCAGCAGCCAAGCGGGTCAGGATACGCAGTATTTT.

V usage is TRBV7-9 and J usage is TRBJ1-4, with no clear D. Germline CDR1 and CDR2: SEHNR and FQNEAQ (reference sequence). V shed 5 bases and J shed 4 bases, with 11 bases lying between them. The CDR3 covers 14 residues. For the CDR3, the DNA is TGTGCCAGCAGCCCACAGCGGGATAATGAAAAACTGTTTTTT. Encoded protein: CASSPQRDNEKLFF.

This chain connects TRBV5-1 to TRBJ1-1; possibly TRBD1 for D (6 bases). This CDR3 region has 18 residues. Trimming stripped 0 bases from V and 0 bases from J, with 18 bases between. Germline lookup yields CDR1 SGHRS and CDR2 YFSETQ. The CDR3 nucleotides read TGCGCCAGCAGCTTGGTTCCCTTCGACAGGTCCATGAACACTGAAGCTTTCTTT. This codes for CASSLVPFDRSMNTEAFF.

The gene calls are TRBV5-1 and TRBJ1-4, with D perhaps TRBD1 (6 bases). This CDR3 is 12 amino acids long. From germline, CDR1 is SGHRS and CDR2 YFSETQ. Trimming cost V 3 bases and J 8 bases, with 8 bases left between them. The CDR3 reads CASSSQGEKLFF. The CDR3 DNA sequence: TGCGCCAGCAGCTCTCAGGGGGAAAAACTGTTTTTT.

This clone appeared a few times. DNA for the CDR3: TGTGCCAGCAGCGTAGGCGTTATAAGCGGCGGGGAGCTGTTTTTT. It is translated as CASSVGVISGGELFF. The rearrangement links TRBV9 to TRBJ2-2, with D perhaps matching TRBD2 (5 bases). Looked up from germline, CDR1 is SGDLS and CDR2 is YYNGEE. The V end lost 0 bases, the J end lost 7 bases, and 13 bases lay between the germline ends. The length of the CDR3 is 15 residues.

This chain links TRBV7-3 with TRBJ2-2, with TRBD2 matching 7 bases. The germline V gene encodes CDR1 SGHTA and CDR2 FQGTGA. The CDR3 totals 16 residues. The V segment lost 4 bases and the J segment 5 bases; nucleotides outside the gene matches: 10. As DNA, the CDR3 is TGTGCCAGCAGCTCACCCACTACCGGGGGGACCGGGGAGCTGTTTTTT. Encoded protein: CASSSPTTGGTGELFF.

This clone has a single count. In DNA, the CDR3 is TGTGCCAGCAGTGAACCAGGGGAGCTCGCCGGGGAGCTGTTTTTT. It yields the protein CASSEPGELAGELFF. The gene calls are TRBV6-1 and TRBJ2-2; perhaps TRBD1 as D (6 bases). The length of the CDR3 is 15 residues. Per germline, CDR1 MNHNS and CDR2 SASEGT. The V end was cut by 2 bases, the J end by 6 bases, with 13 bases between.

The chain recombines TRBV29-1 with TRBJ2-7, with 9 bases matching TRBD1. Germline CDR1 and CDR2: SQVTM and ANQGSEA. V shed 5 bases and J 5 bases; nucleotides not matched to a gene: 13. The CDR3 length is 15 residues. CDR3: CSVSLRTGAMDEQYF. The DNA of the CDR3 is TGCAGCGTTTCCCTCAGGACAGGGGCTATGGACGAGCAGTACTTC.

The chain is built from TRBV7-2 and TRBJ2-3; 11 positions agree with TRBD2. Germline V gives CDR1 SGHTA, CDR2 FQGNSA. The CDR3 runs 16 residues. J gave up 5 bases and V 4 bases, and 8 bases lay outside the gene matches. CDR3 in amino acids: CASSWVTSGAKDTQYF. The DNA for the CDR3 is TGTGCCAGCAGCTGGGTGACTAGCGGGGCGAAAGATACGCAGTATTTT.

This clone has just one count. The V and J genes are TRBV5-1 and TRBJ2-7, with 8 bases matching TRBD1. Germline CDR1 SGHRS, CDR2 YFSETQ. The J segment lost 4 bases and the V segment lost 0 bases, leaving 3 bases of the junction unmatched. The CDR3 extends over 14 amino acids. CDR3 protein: CASSLGGTGYEQYF. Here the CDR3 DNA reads TGCGCCAGCAGCTTGGGGGGGACAGGATACGAGCAGTACTTC.

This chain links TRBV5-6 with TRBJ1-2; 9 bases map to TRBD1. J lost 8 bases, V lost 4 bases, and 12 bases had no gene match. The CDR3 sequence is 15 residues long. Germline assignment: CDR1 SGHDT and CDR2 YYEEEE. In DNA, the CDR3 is TGTGCCAGCAGCGCCGAAGGGACAGGGAGTCAGGGCTACACCTTC. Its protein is CASSAEGTGSQGYTF.